This paragraph covers one T cell receptor beta chain sequence. The data originate from a study of OX40 agonist ivuxolimab in advanced cancers. Study-wide background: Ivuxolimab was administered intravenously to patients at 0.01 to 10 mg/kg every 2 weeks.

The data were produced by immunoSEQ multiplex PCR, yet TCRdb's version contains in-frame clones alone and is incomplete. The table has 45,000 to 55,000 clones, roughly 88% seen once. This clonotype was sampled from an adult with an advanced solid tumor such as melanoma, head and neck, liver or kidney cancer. Sequences were derived from CD4+ or CD8+ T cells sorted from blood, sampled in a trial of the OX40 agonist ivuxolimab.

Written as DNA, the CDR3 is TGTGCCAGCAGCACACAATCGGGCTACAATGAGCAGTTCTTC. Translating it yields CASSTQSGYNEQFF. The V call is TRBV13, the J call TRBJ2-1, with D unclear. V was clipped by 5 bases and J by 3 bases, with 11 bases between them. The V gene's germline CDR1 is PRHDT and CDR2 FYEKMQ (reference sequence). The CDR3 covers 14 residues.